Described below is a single T cell receptor beta chain sequence and its context. What it recognizes is unknown. The data were obtained in a study of identical twins. The CDR3 consists of 13 residues. V lost 3 bases, J lost 2 bases, and 2 bases stayed unmatched. Per the germline V gene, CDR1 is SGHDT and CDR2 is YYEEEE. Findings and limits, study-wide: Memory repertoires lacked the insertion deficit that abundant cord blood beta clonotypes showed. Excess sharing between twins was weaker in beta out-of-frame sequences. Rather than following the same donors, the conclusions depended on cross-sectional statistical analysis.

TCRdb re-derived calls from the 5' RACE reads in MiXCR, one entry per CDR3 protein. The sample records some 570,000 distinct CDR3 sequences, around 20% being singletons. These data are also associated with another study on yellow fever vaccine responses in identical twins.

This TCR derives from a young woman in good health. The chain couples TRBV5-6 to TRBJ2-7; 7 bases agree with TRBD1. The sequencing input was CD4+ T cells sorted from blood. The CDR3 sequence is CASSSDRAYEQYV. The CDR3 coding sequence is TGTGCCAGCAGCTCAGACAGGGCCTACGAGCAGTACGTC.